The 5 T cell receptor beta chains reported below all come from one sample, sequenced in a study of CD8 T cells in ankylosing spondylitis. TCRdb itself ran the 5' RACE reads through MiXCR, one entry per CDR3 protein. This sample yields approximately 250,000 distinct CDR3 sequences, of which around 8% are seen a single time; roughly 5% belongs to the top ten. The specimen was blood, either unsorted or a sorted T cell fraction (not recorded which). The receptors were gathered from a female donor with ankylosing spondylitis or in good health (not recorded which).

DNA for the CDR3: TGTGCCAGCAGATATCAGAGCTCTGGGGCCAACGTCCTGACTTTC. It translates to CASRYQSSGANVLTF. This chain connects TRBV2 to TRBJ2-6; unclear D gene. Germline CDR1 SNHLY, CDR2 FYNNEI. Trimming removed 6 bases from V and 0 bases from J, with 9 bases in between. The CDR3 is 15 amino acids.

This clonotype has just a few counts. The rearrangement uses TRBV5-1 and TRBJ2-3; 9 bases match TRBD1. The CDR3 runs 15 residues. CDR1 is SGHRS and CDR2 is YFSETQ in the germline V gene. The V segment lost 3 bases and the J segment 1 base; nucleotides outside the gene matches: 3. In nucleotides, the CDR3 is TGCGCCAGCAGCTCACAGGGGGCGGGCACAGATACGCAGTATTTT. Translation: CASSSQGAGTDTQYF.

This clonotype came up many times. The chain links TRBV20-1 to TRBJ1-5; possible D gene TRBD1, 6 bases. The CDR3 has 14 amino acids. Germline V lookup: CDR1 DFQATT, CDR2 SNEGSKA (reference sequence). V shed 6 bases and J shed 4 bases, with 16 bases lying between them. CDR3 residues: CSAARDTPNQPQHF. The CDR3 nucleotides read TGCAGTGCCGCCCGGGACACCCCTAATCAGCCCCAGCATTTT.

Notes on this clonotype: Mismatch with germline at one junction end may stem from a read error. CDR3 in amino acids: CASSIWTTLGNIGELFF. CDR3 nucleotides: TGTGCCAGTAGTATATGGACTACTCTAGGAAACATCGGGGAGCTGTTTTTT. The rearrangement uses TRBV19 and TRBJ2-2; D might be TRBD2 (6 bases). The CDR3 has 17 amino acids. Per the germline V gene, CDR1 is LNHDA and CDR2 is SQIVND (reference sequence).

This clonotype was seen many times. The V call is TRBV20-1, the J call TRBJ2-7, with 8 positions matching TRBD1. J was trimmed by 3 bases and V by 0 bases; bases with no gene match: 7. CDR3 length: 15 amino acids. Germline-derived CDR1 and CDR2 are DFQATT and SNEGSKA (reference sequence). The CDR3 DNA follows: TGCAGTGCTAGAGATAGGGACAGGCTAGGCTACGAGCAGTACTTC. Its protein is CSARDRDRLGYEQYF.